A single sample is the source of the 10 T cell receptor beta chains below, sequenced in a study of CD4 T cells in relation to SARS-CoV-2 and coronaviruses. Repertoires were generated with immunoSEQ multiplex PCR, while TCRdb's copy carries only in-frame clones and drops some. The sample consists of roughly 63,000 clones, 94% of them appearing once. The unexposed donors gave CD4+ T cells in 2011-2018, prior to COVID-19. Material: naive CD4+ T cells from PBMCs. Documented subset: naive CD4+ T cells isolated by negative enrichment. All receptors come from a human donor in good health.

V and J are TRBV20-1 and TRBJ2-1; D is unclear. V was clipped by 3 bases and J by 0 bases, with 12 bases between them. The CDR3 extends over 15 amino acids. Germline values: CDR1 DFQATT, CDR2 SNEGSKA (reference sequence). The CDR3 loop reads CSASYTRRSYNEQFF. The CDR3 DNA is TGCAGTGCTAGTTACACCCGGCGCTCCTACAATGAGCAGTTCTTC.

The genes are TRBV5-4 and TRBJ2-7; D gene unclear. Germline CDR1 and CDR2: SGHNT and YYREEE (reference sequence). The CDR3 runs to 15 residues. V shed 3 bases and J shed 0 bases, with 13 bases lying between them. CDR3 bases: TGTGCCAGCAGCTCTAGGACCCTGAGCTCCTACGAGCAGTACTTC. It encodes CASSSRTLSSYEQYF.

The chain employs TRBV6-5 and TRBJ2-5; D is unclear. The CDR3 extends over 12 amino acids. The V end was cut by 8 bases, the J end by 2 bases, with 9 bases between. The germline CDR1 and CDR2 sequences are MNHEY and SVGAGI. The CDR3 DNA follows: TGTGCCAGCGGAAGGCGGCAAGAGACCCAGTACTTC. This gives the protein CASGRRQETQYF.

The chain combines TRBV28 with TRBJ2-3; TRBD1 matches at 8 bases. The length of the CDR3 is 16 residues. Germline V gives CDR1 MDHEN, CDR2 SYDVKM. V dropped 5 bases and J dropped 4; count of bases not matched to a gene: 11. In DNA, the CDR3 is TGTGCCAGCAGTCCAGGGGGCCTGGAGGGGTCAGATACGCAGTATTTT. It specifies CASSPGGLEGSDTQYF.

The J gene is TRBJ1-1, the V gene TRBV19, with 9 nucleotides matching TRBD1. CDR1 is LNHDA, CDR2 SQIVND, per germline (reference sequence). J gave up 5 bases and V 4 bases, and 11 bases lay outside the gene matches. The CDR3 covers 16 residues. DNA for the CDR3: TGTGCCAGTAGTAGAAAGACAGGGGGAAGTGTGACTGAAGCTTTCTTT. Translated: CASSRKTGGSVTEAFF.

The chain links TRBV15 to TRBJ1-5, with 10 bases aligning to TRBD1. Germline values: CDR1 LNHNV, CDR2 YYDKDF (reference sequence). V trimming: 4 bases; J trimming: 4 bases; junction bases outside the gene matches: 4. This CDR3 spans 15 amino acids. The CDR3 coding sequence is TGTGCCACCAGCATAGGGGACAGGGGTAATCAGCCCCAGCATTTT. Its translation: CATSIGDRGNQPQHF.

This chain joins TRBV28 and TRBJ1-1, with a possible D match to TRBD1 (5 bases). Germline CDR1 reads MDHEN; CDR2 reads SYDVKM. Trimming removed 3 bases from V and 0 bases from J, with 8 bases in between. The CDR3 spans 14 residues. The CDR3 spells CASSFGTVNTEAFF. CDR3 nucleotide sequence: TGTGCCAGCAGTTTCGGGACCGTGAACACTGAAGCTTTCTTT.

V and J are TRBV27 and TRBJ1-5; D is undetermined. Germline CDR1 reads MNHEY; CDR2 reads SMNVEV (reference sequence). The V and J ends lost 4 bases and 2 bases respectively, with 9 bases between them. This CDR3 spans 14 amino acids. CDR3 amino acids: CASSSDRRNQPQHF. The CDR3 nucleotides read TGTGCCAGCAGTTCGGACCGCCGCAATCAGCCCCAGCATTTT.

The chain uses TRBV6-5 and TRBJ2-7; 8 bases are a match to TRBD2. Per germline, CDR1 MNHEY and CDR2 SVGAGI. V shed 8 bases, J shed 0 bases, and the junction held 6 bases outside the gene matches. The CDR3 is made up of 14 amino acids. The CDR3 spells CASRPGGASYEQYF. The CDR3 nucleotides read TGTGCCAGCCGGCCGGGGGGGGCCTCCTACGAGCAGTACTTC.

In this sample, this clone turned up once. The CDR3 loop is CASSTLQGASYEQYF. The CDR3 bases are TGTGCCAGTAGTACTTTACAGGGGGCGTCCTACGAGCAGTACTTC. This rearrangement joins TRBV19 to TRBJ2-7, with 9 bases fitting TRBD1. The CDR3 runs 15 residues. CDR1 and CDR2 from the germline V gene are LNHDA and SQIVND (reference sequence). J was trimmed by 1 base and V by 4 bases; bases with no gene match: 5.